The clone carrying this T cell receptor beta chain was observed a few times. The data were taken from a study of T cell changes during pregnancy in multiple sclerosis. Assay: immunoSEQ multiplex PCR; the TCRdb copy retains only in-frame clones and omits some. In the table there are around 100,000 clones, about 92% of which are singletons. CDR1 is LGHNA, CDR2 YSLEER, per germline. The CDR3 consists of 16 residues. The J segment lost 1 base and the V segment lost 0 bases, leaving 4 bases of the junction unmatched. This TCR was sampled from a female donor with multiple sclerosis, enrolled in a pregnancy study. The specimen comprised peripheral blood, sampled after pregnancy. J is TRBJ2-5 and V is TRBV4-3, with 8 bases aligning to TRBD1. The CDR3 nucleotides read TGCGCCAGCAGCCAAGATGGACAGGGCTCCCAAGAGACCCAGTACTTC. It codes for CASSQDGQGSQETQYF.